These 19 T cell receptor beta chains were all obtained from the same sample, sequenced in a study of blood T cell repertoires in COVID-19. Assay: immunoSEQ multiplex PCR; the TCRdb copy retains only in-frame clones and omits some. The sample includes about 93,000 clones, around nine tenths of them seen just once. The sample comprised peripheral blood. The source is a woman of 80 years or more with acute or convalescent COVID-19.

V is TRBV6-2 or TRBV6-3 and J is TRBJ1-2; D unclear. The CDR3 has 16 amino acids. The V gene's germline CDR1 is MNHEY and CDR2 SVGEGT. The V end was cut by 0 bases, the J end by 8 bases, with 19 bases between. The CDR3 is CASSYSGESGVGGYTF. In nucleotides, the CDR3 is TGTGCCAGCAGTTACTCAGGCGAAAGCGGAGTGGGAGGCTACACCTTC.

The genes are TRBV19 and TRBJ2-1, with 7 nucleotides matching TRBD2. Looked up from germline, CDR1 is LNHDA and CDR2 is SQIVND (reference sequence). The CDR3 sequence is 15 residues long. Losses at the gene ends were 6 bases for V and 9 bases for J; bases not matched to a gene: 14. CDR3: CASSSGTTAWGEQFF. The CDR3 DNA is TGTGCCAGTAGCTCCGGGACTACCGCGTGGGGTGAGCAGTTCTTC.

This rearrangement joins TRBV29-1 to TRBJ1-1, with D possibly TRBD1 on 6 matching bases. Trimming removed 6 bases from V and 1 base from J, with 15 bases in between. Germline V gives CDR1 SQVTM, CDR2 ANQGSEA. This CDR3 is built from 14 residues. CDR3 region: CSVEQGGENTEAFF. The CDR3 nucleotides are TGCAGCGTCGAACAGGGAGGGGAGAACACTGAAGCTTTCTTT. Full variable domain (missing parts from reference TRBV29-1 and TRBJ1-1): SAVISQKPSRDICQRGTSLTIQCQVDSQVTMMFWYRQQPGQSLTLIATANQGSEATYESGFVIDKFPISRPNLTFSTLTVSNMSPEDSSIYLCSVEQGGENTEAFFGQGTRLTVV.

V usage is TRBV19 and J usage is TRBJ1-3, with 7 bases aligning to TRBD1. J was trimmed by 9 bases and V by 5 bases; bases with no gene match: 13. This CDR3 is built from 15 residues. Germline CDR1 LNHDA, CDR2 SQIVND (reference sequence). The CDR3 loop is CASSVGQPNGGTIYF. In DNA form, the CDR3 reads TGTGCCAGTAGTGTGGGACAGCCAAACGGGGGCACCATATATTTT.

This sequence joins TRBV6-1 and TRBJ1-2; D perhaps matches TRBD1 (6 bases). Germline CDR1 MNHNS, CDR2 SASEGT. This CDR3 comprises 16 residues. Trimming removed 0 bases from V and 4 bases from J, with 15 bases in between. DNA for the CDR3: TGTGCCAGCAGTGAAGCAGGACAGTCTCCTCTCTATGGCTACACCTTC. The encoded protein is CASSEAGQSPLYGYTF.

The chain has TRBV5-1 and TRBJ2-1; TRBD2 aligns across 9 bases. J lost 8 bases, V lost 4 bases, and 19 bases had no gene match. The length of the CDR3 is 18 residues. The germline gives CDR1 SGHRS, CDR2 YFSETQ. CDR3 sequence: CASSLAGTRGGAFDEQFF. The CDR3 nucleotides are TGCGCCAGCAGCCTGGCGGGGACTCGCGGGGGGGCGTTCGATGAGCAGTTCTTC.

The rearrangement joins TRBV28 to TRBJ2-5; 7 nucleotides match TRBD1. Germline V gives CDR1 MDHEN, CDR2 SYDVKM. The CDR3 runs 18 residues. The V gene end was trimmed by 6 bases and the J gene end by 5 bases; junction bases not matched to a gene: 21. In DNA, the CDR3 is TGTGCCAGCAGCCCTCCCTCGACAGGGATTAGAAATGTGGAGACCCAGTACTTC. Translation gives CASSPPSTGIRNVETQYF.

V and J are TRBV11-3 and TRBJ1-1, with D maybe TRBD1 (6 bases). This CDR3 is 14 amino acids long. V was shortened by 5 bases and J by 0 bases, with 10 bases between the two germline ends. Germline lookup yields CDR1 SGHNT and CDR2 YENEEA. The CDR3 DNA sequence: TGTGCCAGCAGCCCGGGACACTTGAACACTGAAGCTTTCTTT. Its translation is CASSPGHLNTEAFF.

This clone was seen a single time. The gene calls are TRBV5-1 and TRBJ2-7; 9 nucleotides match TRBD1. The CDR3 covers 14 residues. Trimming removed 4 bases from V and 6 bases from J; junction bases left unmatched: 8. The germline V gene encodes CDR1 SGHRS and CDR2 YFSETQ. CDR3 coding DNA: TGCGCCAGCAGCCAAAGGGACAGGGCTTTCGAGCAGTACTTC. This encodes CASSQRDRAFEQYF.

The chain combines TRBV5-1 with TRBJ1-4, with D tentatively TRBD1 (6 bases). Germline CDR1 reads SGHRS; CDR2 reads YFSETQ. V lost 1 base, J lost 0 bases, and 13 bases lay in between. The CDR3 is made up of 17 amino acids. The CDR3 protein is CASSLTGSGATNEKLFF. In nucleotides, the CDR3 is TGCGCCAGCAGCTTGACAGGGAGTGGGGCAACTAATGAAAAACTGTTTTTT.

The chain joins TRBV13 to TRBJ2-2, with a tentative D call TRBD1 (5 bases). Germline-derived CDR1 and CDR2 are PRHDT and FYEKMQ (reference sequence). The CDR3 runs to 14 residues. The V gene lost 0 bases and the J gene lost 7 bases, with 9 bases spanning the gap. The CDR3 loop reads CASSLGGLVGELFF. The CDR3 DNA reads TGTGCCAGCAGCTTAGGGGGGCTCGTCGGGGAGCTGTTTTTT.

The V gene is TRBV19, the J gene TRBJ1-4; 9 positions match TRBD1. The length of the CDR3 is 16 residues. Germline assignment: CDR1 LNHDA and CDR2 SQIVND (reference sequence). J gave up 0 bases and V 3 bases, and 2 bases lay outside the gene matches. CDR3 nucleotide sequence: TGTGCCAGTAGTATGGACAGGGGCCCAACTAATGAAAAACTGTTTTTT. This gives the protein CASSMDRGPTNEKLFF.

V is TRBV28 and J is TRBJ1-5; 8 nucleotides match TRBD1. The CDR3 is 15 amino acids. Unmatched junction bases numbered 3, after V lost 5 bases and J lost 0 bases. Germline V gene data show CDR1 as MDHEN and CDR2 as SYDVKM. The CDR3 reads CASSDRGNSNQPQHF. The CDR3 DNA reads as TGTGCCAGCAGTGACAGGGGAAATAGCAATCAGCCCCAGCATTTT.

This clone was counted only a few times. The chain uses TRBV9 and TRBJ1-6; TRBD1 matches at 7 bases. Per the germline V gene, CDR1 is SGDLS and CDR2 is YYNGEE. The CDR3 is 15 amino acids. V shed 3 bases and J 13 bases; nucleotides not matched to a gene: 13. The CDR3 sequence is CASSAIGTAGHPLHF. CDR3 DNA: TGTGCCAGCAGCGCGATTGGGACAGCGGGTCACCCCCTCCACTTT.

The rearrangement uses TRBV11-1 and TRBJ2-3, with D unclear. The germline V and J ends were trimmed by 1 base and 0 bases, with 8 bases remaining between them. The germline CDR1 and CDR2 sequences are SGHAT and FQDESV (reference sequence). The CDR3 is made up of 15 amino acids. CDR3 DNA: TGTGCCAGCAGCTTAGGGGCCCCTAGCACAGATACGCAGTATTTT. As protein: CASSLGAPSTDTQYF.

The genes are TRBV3-1 (or the pseudogene TRBV3-2) and TRBJ2-5, with D possibly TRBD1 on 7 matching bases. Trimming shortened V by 3 bases and J by 4 bases, and 21 bases separated the two germline ends. CDR3 size: 17 residues. Germline CDR1 is LGHDT and CDR2 is YNNKEL (reference sequence). The CDR3, as DNA: TGTGCCAGCAGCCAGTATATGGAGGGGGCGGGGCTAGAGACCCAGTACTTC. It yields the protein CASSQYMEGAGLETQYF.

This chain uses TRBV3-1 (or the pseudogene TRBV3-2) with TRBJ1-3, with a weak D call TRBD1 (6 bases). This CDR3 is built from 15 residues. Deletions cut 1 base from V and 2 bases from J, with 9 bases between. Germline V CDR1 and CDR2: LGHDT, YNNKEL (reference sequence). The CDR3, as DNA: TGTGCCAGCAGCCAAGTCGGGACACCTGGAAACACCATATATTTT. As protein: CASSQVGTPGNTIYF.

J is TRBJ2-1 and V is TRBV12-3 or TRBV12-4; 7 positions match TRBD1. J lost 9 bases, V lost 2 bases, and 1 base had no gene match. The CDR3 is 12 amino acids. CDR3 sequence: CASSLRDSEQFF. The CDR3 nucleotides are TGTGCCAGCAGTTTAAGGGACAGTGAGCAGTTCTTC.

The CDR3 spells CASSQARDSPLHF. CDR3 DNA: TGTGCCAGCAGCCAAGCTCGAGATTCACCCCTCCACTTT. This chain uses TRBV5-6 with TRBJ1-6; D gene ambiguous. This CDR3 has 13 amino acids. Germline V gives CDR1 SGHDT, CDR2 YYEEEE. Trimming removed 4 bases at V and 8 bases at J, with 10 bases between.